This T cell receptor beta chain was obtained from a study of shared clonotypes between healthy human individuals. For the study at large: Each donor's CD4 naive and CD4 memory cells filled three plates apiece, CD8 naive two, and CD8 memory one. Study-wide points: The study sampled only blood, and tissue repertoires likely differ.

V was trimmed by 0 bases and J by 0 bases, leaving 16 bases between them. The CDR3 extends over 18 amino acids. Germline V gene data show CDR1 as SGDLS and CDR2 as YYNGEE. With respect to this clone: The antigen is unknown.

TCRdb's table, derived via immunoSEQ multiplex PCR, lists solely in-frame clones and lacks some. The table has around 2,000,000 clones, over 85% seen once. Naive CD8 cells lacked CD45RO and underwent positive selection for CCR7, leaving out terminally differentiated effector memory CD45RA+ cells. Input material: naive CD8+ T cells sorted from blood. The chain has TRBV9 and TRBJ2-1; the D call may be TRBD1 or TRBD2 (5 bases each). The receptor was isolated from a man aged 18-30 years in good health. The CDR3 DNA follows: TGTGCCAGCAGCGTAGTGGGGGTAGCGCCGAGCTCCTACAATGAGCAGTTCTTC. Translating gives CASSVVGVAPSSYNEQFF.